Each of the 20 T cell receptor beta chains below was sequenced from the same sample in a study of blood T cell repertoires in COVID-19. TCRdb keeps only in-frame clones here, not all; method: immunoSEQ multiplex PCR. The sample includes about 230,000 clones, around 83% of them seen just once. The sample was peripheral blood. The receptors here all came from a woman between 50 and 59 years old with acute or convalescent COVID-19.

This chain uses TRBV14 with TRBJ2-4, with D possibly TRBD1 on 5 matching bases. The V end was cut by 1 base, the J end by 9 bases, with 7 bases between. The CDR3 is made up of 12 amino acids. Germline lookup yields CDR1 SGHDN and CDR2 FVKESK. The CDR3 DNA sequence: TGTGCCAGCAGCCAAGGAAGGGGCATTCAGTACTTC. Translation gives CASSQGRGIQYF.

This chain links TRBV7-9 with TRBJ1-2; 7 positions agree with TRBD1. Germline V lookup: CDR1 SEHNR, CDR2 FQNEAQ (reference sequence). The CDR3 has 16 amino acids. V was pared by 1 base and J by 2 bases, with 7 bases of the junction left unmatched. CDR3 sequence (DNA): TGTGCCAGCAGCTTAGGCGGGGACAGTTGGAACTATGGCTACACCTTC. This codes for CASSLGGDSWNYGYTF.

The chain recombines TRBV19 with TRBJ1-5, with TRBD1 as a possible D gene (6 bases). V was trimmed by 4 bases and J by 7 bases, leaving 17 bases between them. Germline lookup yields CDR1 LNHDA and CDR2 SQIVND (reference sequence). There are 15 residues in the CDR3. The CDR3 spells CASSTADRSFQPQHF. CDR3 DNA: TGTGCCAGTAGTACCGCGGACAGATCCTTCCAGCCCCAGCATTTT.

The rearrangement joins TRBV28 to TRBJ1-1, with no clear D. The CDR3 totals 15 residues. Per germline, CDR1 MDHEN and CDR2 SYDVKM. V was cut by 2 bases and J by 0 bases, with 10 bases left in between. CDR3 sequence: CASSLIGPMNTEAFF. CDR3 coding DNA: TGTGCCAGCAGTTTAATCGGTCCGATGAACACTGAAGCTTTCTTT.

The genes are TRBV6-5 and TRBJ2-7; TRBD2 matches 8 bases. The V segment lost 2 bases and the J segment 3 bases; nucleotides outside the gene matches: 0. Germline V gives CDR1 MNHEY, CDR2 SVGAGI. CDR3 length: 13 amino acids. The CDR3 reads CASSYGTSYEQYF. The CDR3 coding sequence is TGTGCCAGCAGTTACGGGACTAGCTACGAGCAGTACTTC.

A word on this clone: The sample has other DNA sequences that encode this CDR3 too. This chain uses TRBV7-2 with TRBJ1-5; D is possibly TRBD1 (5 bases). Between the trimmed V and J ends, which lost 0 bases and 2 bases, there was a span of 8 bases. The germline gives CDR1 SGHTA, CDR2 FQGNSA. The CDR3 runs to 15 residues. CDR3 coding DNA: TGTGCCAGCAGCTTAGCCGGGGGTGGCAATCAGCCCCAGCATTTT. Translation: CASSLAGGGNQPQHF.

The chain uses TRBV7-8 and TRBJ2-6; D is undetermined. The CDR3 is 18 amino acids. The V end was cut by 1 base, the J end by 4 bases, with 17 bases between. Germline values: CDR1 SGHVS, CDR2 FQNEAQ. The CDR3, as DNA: TGTGCCAGCAGCTTAGGCGGATCCAAATCCTCCGGGGCCAACGTCCTGACTTTC. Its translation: CASSLGGSKSSGANVLTF.

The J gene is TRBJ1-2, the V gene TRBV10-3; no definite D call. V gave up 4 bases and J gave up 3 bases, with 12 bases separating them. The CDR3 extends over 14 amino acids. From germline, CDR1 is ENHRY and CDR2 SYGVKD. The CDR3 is CAISVSGGHYGYTF. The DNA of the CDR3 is TGTGCCATCAGTGTCTCCGGAGGGCACTATGGCTACACCTTC.

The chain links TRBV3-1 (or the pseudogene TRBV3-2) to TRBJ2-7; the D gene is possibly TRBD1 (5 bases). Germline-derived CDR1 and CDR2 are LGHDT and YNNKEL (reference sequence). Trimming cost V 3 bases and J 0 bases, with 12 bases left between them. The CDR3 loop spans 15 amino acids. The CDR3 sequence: CASSQGRPFSYEQYF. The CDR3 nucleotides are TGTGCCAGCAGCCAGGGGCGGCCTTTCTCCTACGAGCAGTACTTC.

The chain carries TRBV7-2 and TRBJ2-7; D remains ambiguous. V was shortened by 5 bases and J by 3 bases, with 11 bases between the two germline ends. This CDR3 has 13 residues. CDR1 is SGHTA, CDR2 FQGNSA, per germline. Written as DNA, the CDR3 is TGTGCCAGCAGCCCCGGTCCTTTCTACGAGCAGTACTTC. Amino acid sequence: CASSPGPFYEQYF. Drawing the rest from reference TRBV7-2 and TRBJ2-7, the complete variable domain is GAGVSQSPSNKVTEKGKDVELRCDPISGHTALYWYRQSLGQGLEFLIYFQGNSAPDKSGLPSDRFSAERTGGSVSTLTIQRTQQEDSAVYLCASSPGPFYEQYFGPGTRLTVT.

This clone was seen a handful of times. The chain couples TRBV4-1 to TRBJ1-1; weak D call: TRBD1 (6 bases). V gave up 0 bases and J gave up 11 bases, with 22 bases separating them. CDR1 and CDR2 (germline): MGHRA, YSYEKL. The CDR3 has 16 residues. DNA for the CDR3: TGCGCCAGCAGCCAAGAATCCCGACAGGCCCACCCGGGGGCTTTCTTT. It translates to CASSQESRQAHPGAFF.

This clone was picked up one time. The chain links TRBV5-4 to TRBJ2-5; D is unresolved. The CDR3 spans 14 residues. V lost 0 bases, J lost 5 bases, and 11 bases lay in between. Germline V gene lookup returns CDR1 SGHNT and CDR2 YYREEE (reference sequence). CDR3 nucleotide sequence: TGTGCCAGCAGCTTGGGGTTTACATCGGAGACCCAGTACTTC. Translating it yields CASSLGFTSETQYF.

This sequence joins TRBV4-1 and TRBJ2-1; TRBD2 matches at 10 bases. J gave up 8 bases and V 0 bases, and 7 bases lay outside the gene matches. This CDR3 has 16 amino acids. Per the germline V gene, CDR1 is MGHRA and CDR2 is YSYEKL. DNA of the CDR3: TGCGCCAGCAGCCAAGATCGAAGCGGGGGGGCCTATGAGCAGTTCTTC. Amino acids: CASSQDRSGGAYEQFF.

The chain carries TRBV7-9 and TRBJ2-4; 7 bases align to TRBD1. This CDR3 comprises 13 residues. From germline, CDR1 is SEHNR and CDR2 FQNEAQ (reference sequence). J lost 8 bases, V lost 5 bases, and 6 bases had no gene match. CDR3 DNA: TGTGCCAGCAGCGAAAGGGACAGCCACATTCAGTACTTC. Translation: CASSERDSHIQYF.

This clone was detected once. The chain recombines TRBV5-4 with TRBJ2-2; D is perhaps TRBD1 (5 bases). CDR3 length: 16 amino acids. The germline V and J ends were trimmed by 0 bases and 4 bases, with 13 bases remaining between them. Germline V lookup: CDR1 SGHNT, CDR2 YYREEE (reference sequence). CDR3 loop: CASSLDTRRATGELFF. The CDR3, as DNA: TGTGCCAGCAGCTTGGACACGCGCAGGGCCACCGGGGAGCTGTTTTTT.

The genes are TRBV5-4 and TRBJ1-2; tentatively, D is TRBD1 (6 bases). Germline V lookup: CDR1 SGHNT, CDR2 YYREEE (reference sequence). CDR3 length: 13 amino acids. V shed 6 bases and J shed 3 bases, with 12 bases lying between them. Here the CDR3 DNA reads TGTGCCAGCAACCTACAGGGATACTATGGCTACACCTTC. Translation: CASNLQGYYGYTF.

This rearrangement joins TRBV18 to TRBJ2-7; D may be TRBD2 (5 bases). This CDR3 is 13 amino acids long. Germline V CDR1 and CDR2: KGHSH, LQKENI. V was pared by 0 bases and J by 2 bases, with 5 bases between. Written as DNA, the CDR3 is TGTGCCAGCTCACCACCCGGGGCCTACGAGCAGTACTTC. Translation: CASSPPGAYEQYF.

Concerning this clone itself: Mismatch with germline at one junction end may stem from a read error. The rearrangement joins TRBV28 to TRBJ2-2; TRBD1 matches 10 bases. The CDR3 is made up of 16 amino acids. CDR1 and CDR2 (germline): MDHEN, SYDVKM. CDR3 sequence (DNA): TGTACCAGCAGTCTCTACGGACAGGGGGACACCGGGGAGCTGTTTTTT. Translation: CTSSLYGQGDTGELFF.

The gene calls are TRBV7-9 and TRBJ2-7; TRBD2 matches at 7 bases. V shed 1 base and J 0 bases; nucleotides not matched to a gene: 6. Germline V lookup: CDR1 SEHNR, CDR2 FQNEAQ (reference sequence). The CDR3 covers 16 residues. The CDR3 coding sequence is TGTGCCAGCAGCTTAGGTGCCGGGAGGACCTCCTACGAGCAGTACTTC. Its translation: CASSLGAGRTSYEQYF.

The CDR3 DNA reads TGTGCCAGTAGCATCAGAAAGTGGTATCAGCCCCAGCATTTT. Its protein is CASSIRKWYQPQHF. The chain combines TRBV19 with TRBJ1-5; D gene ambiguous. CDR1 is LNHDA and CDR2 is SQIVND in the germline V gene (reference sequence). V was clipped by 6 bases and J by 5 bases, with 14 bases between them. The CDR3 totals 14 residues.